The 12 T cell receptor beta chains in this list originate from one sample, sequenced in a study of blood T cell repertoires in COVID-19. TCRdb's table, derived via immunoSEQ multiplex PCR, lists solely in-frame clones and lacks some. This sample has around 200,000 clones; less than 85% occur once, and the top ten carry less than 7%. The sample consisted of peripheral blood. Source of these receptors: a woman aged 65 to 85 with acute or convalescent COVID-19.

The V gene is TRBV2, the J gene TRBJ1-2; D perhaps matches TRBD1 (5 bases). Germline V gene sequence: CDR1 SNHLY, CDR2 FYNNEI. The CDR3 sequence is 14 residues long. Trimming removed 8 bases at V and 0 bases at J, with 13 bases between. This CDR3 reads CASPWGGSNYGYTF. The CDR3, as DNA: TGTGCCAGCCCATGGGGGGGATCTAACTATGGCTACACCTTC.

V gene TRBV29-1 combines with J gene TRBJ1-2; tentatively, D is TRBD1 (6 bases). CDR1 SQVTM and CDR2 ANQGSEA come from the germline V gene. CDR3 length: 15 amino acids. Trimming left V 1 base short and J 5 bases short, with 17 bases between. The CDR3 region is CSVEVAGARRYGYTF. CDR3 DNA: TGCAGCGTTGAAGTCGCGGGGGCGAGAAGGTATGGCTACACCTTC.

This clone has only one observation. V is TRBV5-4 and J is TRBJ2-1; 10 bases are shared with TRBD2. Losses at the gene ends were 0 bases for V and 4 bases for J; bases not matched to a gene: 1. CDR1 and CDR2 from the germline V gene are SGHNT and YYREEE (reference sequence). This CDR3 has 15 residues. The DNA of the CDR3 is TGTGCCAGCAGCTTGGAACTAGCGGGATACAATGAGCAGTTCTTC. Protein sequence: CASSLELAGYNEQFF.

The chain recombines TRBV18 with TRBJ2-1; 12 bases map to TRBD2. The CDR3 length is 19 residues. V shed 3 bases, J shed 7 bases, and the junction held 16 bases outside the gene matches. Germline V CDR1 and CDR2: KGHSH, LQKENI. CDR3 loop: CASSPQTSGSSLFWNEQFF. CDR3 DNA sequence: TGTGCCAGCTCACCTCAGACTAGCGGGAGTTCCCTGTTTTGGAATGAGCAGTTCTTC. Filled out from reference TRBV18 and TRBJ2-1, the complete variable domain reads NAGVMQNPRHLVRRRGQEARLRCSPMKGHSHVYWYRQLPEEGLKFMVYLQKENIIDESGMPKERFSAEFPKEGPSILRIQQVVRGDSAAYFCASSPQTSGSSLFWNEQFFGPGTRLTVL.

The chain recombines TRBV28 with TRBJ2-7; D is uncertain. This CDR3 spans 12 amino acids. Germline V gives CDR1 MDHEN, CDR2 SYDVKM. Trimming took off 5 bases at V and 0 bases at J, with 5 bases between the two ends. The CDR3 DNA follows: TGTGCCAGCAGTCCGAGCTCCTACGAGCAGTACTTC. It yields the protein CASSPSSYEQYF.

The chain links TRBV5-8 to TRBJ1-5, with D maybe TRBD1 (6 bases). Germline V gene sequence: CDR1 SGHTS, CDR2 YDEGEE. V was trimmed by 7 bases and J by 0 bases, leaving 17 bases between them. CDR3 length equals 16 residues. DNA of the CDR3: TGTGCCAGCTACGACAGGCAAGAATATAGCAATCAGCCCCAGCATTTT. Its protein product is CASYDRQEYSNQPQHF.

The CDR3 loop reads CASSAGTGSSSSGFTDTQYF. The CDR3 nucleotides are TGCGCCAGCAGCGCCGGGACAGGGTCCTCCTCTAGCGGATTCACAGATACGCAGTATTTT. The V and J genes are TRBV5-1 and TRBJ2-3, with 9 nucleotides matching TRBD1. J lost 2 bases, V lost 4 bases, and 20 bases had no gene match. The CDR3 loop spans 20 amino acids. Germline lookup yields CDR1 SGHRS and CDR2 YFSETQ.

The chain has TRBV18 and TRBJ2-5; TRBD1 matches at 10 bases. The V segment lost 6 bases and the J segment 5 bases; nucleotides outside the gene matches: 9. The CDR3 runs 15 residues. Germline loops: CDR1 KGHSH, CDR2 LQKENI. Here the CDR3 DNA reads TGTGCCAGCTCGCGACCGGGACAGGGGAGTGAGACCCAGTACTTC. It yields the protein CASSRPGQGSETQYF.

CDR3 sequence: CATSNRVYNEQFF. DNA of the CDR3: TGTGCCACCAGCAACCGGGTCTACAATGAGCAGTTCTTC. This sequence joins TRBV15 and TRBJ2-1; no clear D gene. CDR3 length: 13 residues. CDR1 and CDR2 (germline): LNHNV, YYDKDF (reference sequence). Trimming took off 4 bases at V and 3 bases at J, with 7 bases between the two ends.

The rearrangement links TRBV28 to TRBJ2-2; 7 bases are shared with TRBD2. The CDR3 length is 16 residues. Trimming removed 5 bases from V and 6 bases from J; junction bases left unmatched: 12. From germline, CDR1 is MDHEN and CDR2 SYDVKM. CDR3 sequence (DNA): TGTGCCAGCAGTCCCCCTAGCGGAGGCGGACCCGGGGAGCTGTTTTTT. This encodes CASSPPSGGGPGELFF.

This sequence joins TRBV5-4 and TRBJ2-5, with TRBD2 matching over 16 bases. The CDR3 runs to 19 residues. Trimming cost V 2 bases and J 1 base; bases outside gene matches: 8. The germline V gene encodes CDR1 SGHNT and CDR2 YYREEE (reference sequence). For the CDR3, the DNA is TGTGCCAGCAGCTTTACGGGACTAGCGGGAGGGCCATCCCAAGAGACCCAGTACTTC. It encodes CASSFTGLAGGPSQETQYF.

This clone was detected only once. V usage is TRBV7-9 and J usage is TRBJ1-5; D possibly corresponds to TRBD1 (6 bases). Germline lookup yields CDR1 SEHNR and CDR2 FQNEAQ (reference sequence). The CDR3 sequence is 16 residues long. Trimming removed 4 bases at V and 2 bases at J, with 15 bases between. The DNA of the CDR3 is TGTGCCAGCAGCTCTTCGGGGACAAATCGCAATCAGCCCCAGCATTTT. The encoded protein is CASSSSGTNRNQPQHF. The full variable domain, rest sourced from reference TRBV7-9 and TRBJ1-5, is DTGVSQNPRHKITKRGQNVTFRCDPISEHNRLYWYRQTLGQGPEFLTYFQNEAQLEKSRLLSDRFSAERPKGSFSTLEIQRTEQGDSAMYLCASSSSGTNRNQPQHFGDGTRLSIL.